Following are 31 T cell receptor beta chains from one sample sequenced in a study of blood T cells in healthy people across ages. A sample-barcoded 5' primer and a J-beta primer mix were used in a second PCR of roughly 6 to 11 cycles. TCRdb recomputed calls from the 5' RACE reads with MiXCR, one row per CDR3 protein. The top ten clones hold about 32% of a sample with hundreds of thousands of distinct CDR3 sequences, roughly 43% of them seen once. The sample comprised blood. The source is a man at least 80 years old in good health.

The gene calls are TRBV15 and TRBJ2-7; TRBD1 matches at 7 bases. Per germline, CDR1 LNHNV and CDR2 YYDKDF (reference sequence). This CDR3 has 14 residues. Germline trimming cut 0 bases from V and 4 bases from J; bases unmatched to any gene: 3. CDR3 sequence: CATSRDQGVYEQYF. In DNA, the CDR3 is TGTGCCACCAGCAGAGATCAGGGGGTTTACGAGCAGTACTTC.

This sequence joins TRBV3-1 and TRBJ1-2; the match to TRBD1 covers 9 bases. This CDR3 comprises 16 residues. The germline gives CDR1 LGHDT, CDR2 YNNKEL (reference sequence). V gave up 1 base and J gave up 5 bases; unmatched junction bases: 8. The CDR3 sequence is CASSQVGTGWMYGYTF. In DNA, the CDR3 is TGTGCCAGCAGCCAAGTCGGGACAGGGTGGATGTATGGCTACACCTTC.

The rearrangement uses TRBV28 and TRBJ2-3; 9 bases agree with TRBD2. With V trimmed by 6 bases and J by 4 bases, 5 bases remained unmatched. The CDR3 extends over 14 amino acids. Germline lookup yields CDR1 MDHEN and CDR2 SYDVKM. CDR3 amino acids: CASRRSGSSDTQYF. The CDR3 DNA reads as TGTGCCAGCAGACGTAGCGGGAGCTCAGATACGCAGTATTTT. Supplemented by reference TRBV28 and TRBJ2-3, the full variable domain reads DVKVTQSSRYLVKRTGEKVFLECVQDMDHENMFWYRQDPGLGLRLIYFSYDVKMKEKGDIPEGYSVSREKKERFSLILESASTNQTSMYLCASRRSGSSDTQYFGPGTRLTVL.

This clonotype was detected once. The V and J genes are TRBV10-2 and TRBJ1-1, with D possibly being TRBD1 (5 bases). This CDR3 contains 17 residues. Trimming pared 2 bases from V and 1 base from J, leaving 17 bases between. Germline CDR1 is WSHSY and CDR2 is SAAADI. CDR3: CASSETLGGIGNTEAFF. In nucleotides, the CDR3 is TGCGCCAGCAGTGAGACATTGGGGGGTATTGGGAACACTGAAGCTTTCTTT.

This clonotype was recorded many times. The chain combines TRBV4-2 with TRBJ2-5; 9 bases are shared with TRBD2. Germline-derived CDR1 and CDR2 are LGHNA and YNFKEQ. The CDR3 consists of 16 residues. With 2 bases clipped from V and 4 bases from J, the junction kept 8 bases outside the gene matches. The CDR3 DNA follows: TGTGCCAGCAGCCAACTTGGCGGGGGGGTCGGAGAGACCCAGTACTTC. Encoded protein: CASSQLGGGVGETQYF.

The chain carries TRBV2 and TRBJ2-3; 10 nucleotides match TRBD2. The V gene end was trimmed by 9 bases and the J gene end by 3 bases; junction bases not matched to a gene: 9. The CDR3 has 15 amino acids. Germline loops: CDR1 SNHLY, CDR2 FYNNEI. The DNA of the CDR3 is TGTGCCAGTCTTCTAGCGGGAGTGTGGACAGATACGCAGTATTTT. This codes for CASLLAGVWTDTQYF.

This clonotype was recorded at least ten times. This chain uses TRBV5-5 with TRBJ1-2; D is unclear. The CDR3 runs to 12 residues. CDR1 SGHKS and CDR2 YYEKEE come from the germline V gene (reference sequence). V gave up 7 bases and J gave up 2 bases, with 9 bases separating them. CDR3 bases: TGTGCCAGCGCGTACAGCAACTATGGCTACACCTTC. Translated, it gives CASAYSNYGYTF.

The rearrangement links TRBV29-1 to TRBJ2-5; 9 positions match TRBD2. Germline CDR1 SQVTM, CDR2 ANQGSEA. V dropped 7 bases and J dropped 4; count of bases not matched to a gene: 16. CDR3 size: 16 residues. As DNA, the CDR3 is TGCAGCGGGTTCCGGGGCGGGAGGGGGGCGACAGAGACCCAGTACTTC. Its translation is CSGFRGGRGATETQYF.

A few counts support this clonotype. This chain links TRBV7-2 with TRBJ2-7, with a weak D call TRBD2 (6 bases). V was shortened by 3 bases and J by 2 bases, with 11 bases between the two germline ends. The CDR3 length is 14 residues. The germline gives CDR1 SGHTA, CDR2 FQGNSA. The CDR3 nucleotides are TGTGCCAGCAGCTTTGGGGACTTCGCCTACGAGCAGTACTTC. Its translation is CASSFGDFAYEQYF.

This clonotype has more than one count but fewer than ten. CDR3 sequence reads: CASSDSKRTGVSNQPQHF. Here the CDR3 DNA reads TGTGCCAGCAGTGATAGTAAGAGGACAGGGGTTAGCAATCAGCCCCAGCATTTT. The V gene is TRBV25-1, the J gene TRBJ1-5; 9 bases map to TRBD1. Germline V CDR1 and CDR2: MGHDK, SYGVNS. This CDR3 has 18 amino acids. J lost 0 bases, V lost 3 bases, and 9 bases had no gene match.

In its sample, this clonotype was seen many times. The chain links TRBV3-1 to TRBJ1-4, with 9 bases identical to TRBD1. CDR1 LGHDT and CDR2 YNNKEL come from the germline V gene (reference sequence). Germline trimming cut 5 bases from V and 8 bases from J; bases unmatched to any gene: 3. The CDR3 covers 13 residues. CDR3 residues: CASSLGQGEKLFF. CDR3 DNA: TGTGCCAGCAGCTTGGGACAGGGCGAAAAACTGTTTTTT.

The J gene is TRBJ2-1, the V gene TRBV5-1; TRBD2 might be the D (7 bases). There are 14 residues in the CDR3. Deletions cut 2 bases from V and 6 bases from J, with 12 bases between. CDR1 and CDR2 from the germline V gene are SGHRS and YFSETQ. The CDR3, as DNA: TGCGCCAGCAGCTTTAGGGGGGGCCTCAATGAGCAGTTCTTC. Protein sequence: CASSFRGGLNEQFF. Supplemented by reference TRBV5-1 and TRBJ2-1, the full variable domain reads KAGVTQTPRYLIKTRGQQVTLSCSPISGHRSVSWYQQTPGQGLQFLFEYFSETQRNKGNFPGRFSGRQFSNSRSEMNVSTLELGDSALYLCASSFRGGLNEQFFGPGTRLTVL.

The chain employs TRBV5-1 and TRBJ1-2, with 11 bases fitting TRBD1. The CDR3 contains 16 residues. Looked up from germline, CDR1 is SGHRS and CDR2 is YFSETQ. V lost 1 base, J lost 6 bases, and 8 bases stayed unmatched. The CDR3 reads CASSLIGQGANDGYTF. CDR3 nucleotide sequence: TGCGCCAGCAGCTTGATAGGACAGGGGGCTAATGATGGCTACACCTTC.

V usage is TRBV19 and J usage is TRBJ1-4; D is unclear. This CDR3 spans 13 amino acids. Between the trimmed V and J ends, which lost 9 bases and 5 bases, there was a span of 13 bases. Germline V gives CDR1 LNHDA, CDR2 SQIVND (reference sequence). CDR3 amino acids: CARPEYRNEKLFF. DNA of the CDR3: TGTGCCAGGCCTGAGTATAGGAATGAAAAACTGTTTTTT.

This clonotype was seen more than once but under ten times. Here the CDR3 DNA reads TGTGCCTGGAGTGCAGGGTACGAGCAGTACTTC. As protein: CAWSAGYEQYF. The chain recombines TRBV30 with TRBJ2-7, with D maybe TRBD1 (5 bases). V was pared by 1 base and J by 4 bases, with 5 bases between. Looked up from germline, CDR1 is GTSNPN and CDR2 is SVGIG (reference sequence). The CDR3 has 11 amino acids.

There are many counts of this clonotype. The chain uses TRBV29-1 and TRBJ2-5, with D perhaps matching TRBD1 or TRBD2 (5 bases each). The V end lost 7 bases, the J end lost 1 base, and 13 bases lay between the germline ends. The germline CDR1 and CDR2 sequences are SQVTM and ANQGSEA. CDR3 length: 13 residues. The CDR3 nucleotides read TGCAGCGCCCGAAGAGGGACCCAAGAGACCCAGTACTTC. It specifies CSARRGTQETQYF.

The V and J genes are TRBV4-1 and TRBJ1-4; TRBD1 is a possible D gene (5 bases). Germline CDR1 reads MGHRA; CDR2 reads YSYEKL. The CDR3 contains 16 residues. Trimming pared 0 bases from V and 3 bases from J, leaving 11 bases between. CDR3 in DNA: TGCGCCAGCAGCCAAGACACGGGGCTTTCTAATGAAAAACTGTTTTTT. This gives the protein CASSQDTGLSNEKLFF.

This clonotype was seen a few times. This chain links TRBV3-1 with TRBJ2-7, with 7 bases aligning to TRBD1. CDR1 and CDR2 (germline): LGHDT, YNNKEL (reference sequence). There are 14 residues in the CDR3. V was pared by 4 bases and J by 4 bases, with 7 bases of the junction left unmatched. The CDR3 DNA reads as TGTGCCAGCAGCCCCGCAGGGACAGAATACGAGCAGTACTTC. This codes for CASSPAGTEYEQYF.

This chain joins TRBV19 and TRBJ2-7, with D tentatively TRBD1 (6 bases). The J call may be faulty, since TRBJ2-5 better matches the DNA end. CDR1 LNHDA and CDR2 SQIVND come from the germline V gene (reference sequence). The CDR3 has 12 residues. CDR3 nucleotide sequence: TGTGCCAGTAGTATACAGGGGCAGACCCAGTACTTC. This sequence encodes CASSIQGQTQYF.

This sequence joins TRBV6-2 or TRBV6-3 and TRBJ2-2; D unresolved. With 7 bases removed from V and 9 bases from J, the gap between germline ends came to 15 bases. Per germline, CDR1 MNHEY and CDR2 SVGEGT. CDR3 length: 13 amino acids. The CDR3, as DNA: TGTGCCAGCACCTCAGGTGCCGGGCGGGAGCTGTTTTTT. It is translated as CASTSGAGRELFF.

This clonotype has just a few counts. CDR3 bases: TGCGCCAGCAGCCAAGGTTCCCGCAATGAGCAGTTCTTC. Protein product: CASSQGSRNEQFF. The V call is TRBV4-3, the J call TRBJ2-1; the D is unclear. In germline, CDR1 is LGHNA, CDR2 YSLEER. Trimming left V 1 base short and J 6 bases short, with 7 bases between. The CDR3 covers 13 residues.

V usage is TRBV28 and J usage is TRBJ2-7; 10 bases align to TRBD2. This CDR3 is built from 16 residues. From germline, CDR1 is MDHEN and CDR2 SYDVKM. Losses at the gene ends were 5 bases for V and 7 bases for J; bases not matched to a gene: 14. CDR3 coding DNA: TGTGCCAGCAGTCAACCCCTGCCTAGCGGGAGTAGGGAGCAGTACTTC. Amino acids: CASSQPLPSGSREQYF.

The chain has TRBV12-3 or TRBV12-4 and TRBJ2-3, with 8 positions matching TRBD1. Germline trimming cut 1 base from V and 4 bases from J; bases unmatched to any gene: 7. This CDR3 has 16 amino acids. The CDR3 is CASSLGLSRGPDTQYF. The CDR3 DNA sequence: TGTGCCAGCAGTTTAGGGCTGTCCAGGGGGCCAGATACGCAGTATTTT.

The chain carries TRBV7-2 and TRBJ2-5; D is possibly TRBD2 (6 bases). The DNA end lines up better with TRBJ2-7; the J call may be wrong. The CDR3 extends over 14 amino acids. Germline-derived CDR1 and CDR2 are SGHTA and FQGNSA. The CDR3 DNA reads as TGTGCCAGCAGCTTAAAAGCGCGGGACTACGAGCAGTACTTC. It encodes CASSLKARDYEQYF.

About this clonotype: A read error may explain this, as a much larger clone is one base away. This chain links TRBV10-2 with TRBJ1-1; D ambiguous. CDR3 length: 12 amino acids. Per germline, CDR1 WSHSY and CDR2 SAAADI. V was cut by 6 bases and J by 11 bases, with 16 bases left in between. CDR3 DNA: TGCGCCAGCAGGGAGCCGCGGGATCGGGCTTTCTTT. Translated, it gives CASREPRDRAFF.

This clonotype has a handful of counts. The rearrangement links TRBV6-2 or TRBV6-3 to TRBJ2-1; 8 nucleotides line up with TRBD2. The V segment lost 9 bases and the J segment 0 bases; nucleotides outside the gene matches: 7. The germline V gene has CDR1 MNHEY and CDR2 SVGEGT. The CDR3 is made up of 15 amino acids. CDR3 nucleotide sequence: TGTGCCAGTATAGAGCGGGGGAGCTCCTACAATGAGCAGTTCTTC. This codes for CASIERGSSYNEQFF.

The genes are TRBV6-5 and TRBJ2-3; 9 bases match TRBD1. Unmatched junction bases numbered 4, after V lost 2 bases and J lost 1 base. The germline V gene encodes CDR1 MNHEY and CDR2 SVGAGI. The CDR3 is made up of 16 amino acids. CDR3 bases: TGTGCCAGCAGTTACACTGGACAGGGGCGCACAGATACGCAGTATTTT. This encodes CASSYTGQGRTDTQYF.

The table lists this clonotype with a few counts. CDR3 protein: CASTWLSSYEQYF. CDR3 nucleotides: TGTGCCAGCACCTGGTTGAGCTCCTACGAGCAGTACTTC. The gene calls are TRBV6-2 or TRBV6-3 and TRBJ2-7, with D uncertain. In germline, CDR1 is MNHEY, CDR2 SVGEGT. The germline V and J ends were trimmed by 7 bases and 0 bases, with 10 bases remaining between them. This CDR3 is built from 13 residues.

The chain couples TRBV7-2 to TRBJ2-7; unclear D gene. The CDR3 totals 11 residues. With 4 bases removed from V and 7 bases from J, the gap between germline ends came to 8 bases. The V gene's germline CDR1 is SGHTA and CDR2 FQGNSA. CDR3 in amino acids: CASSSTEEQYF. The DNA for the CDR3 is TGTGCCAGCAGCTCAACGGAGGAGCAGTACTTC.

The chain recombines TRBV6-1 with TRBJ2-3; 15 bases align to TRBD2. This CDR3 has 18 amino acids. Looked up from germline, CDR1 is MNHNS and CDR2 is SASEGT. With 5 bases clipped from V and 0 bases from J, the junction kept 6 bases outside the gene matches. The chain's CDR3 is CASSTPGLAGGSTDTQYF. CDR3 bases: TGTGCCAGCAGTACGCCGGGACTAGCGGGAGGTAGCACAGATACGCAGTATTTT.

The V and J genes are TRBV6-2 or TRBV6-3 and TRBJ2-1; D gene unclear. The V gene lost 2 bases and the J gene lost 7 bases, with 12 bases spanning the gap. Germline V CDR1 and CDR2: MNHEY, SVGEGT. CDR3 size: 14 residues. CDR3 residues: CASSYRAGLNEQFF. CDR3 in DNA: TGTGCCAGCAGTTACAGGGCTGGTTTGAATGAGCAGTTCTTC.